These T cell receptor beta chains were read from a single sample in a study of T cells in Graves' hyperthyroidism and ophthalmopathy. TCRdb passed the multiplex PCR reads through MiXCR, listing each CDR3 protein once. The repertoire consists of some 350,000 distinct CDR3 sequences, with roughly 13% occurring once and the leading ten covering 34%. The sequencing input was blood. The receptors stem from a middle-aged woman with Graves' ophthalmopathy. CDR3s include the opening cysteine and the closing phenylalanine or tryptophan. A D gene is named only where the DNA matches it firmly. Clone size is not always given. Where it is, it says once, few, many or a class for expanded clones.

>TRBV7-9|-|-|TRBJ2-5
CASSFYICSANRGLETQYF
-
>TRBV19|TRBD2|few|TRBJ2-2
CASSERGQVGELFF
TGTGCCAGTAGTGAGCGGGGGCAGGTCGGGGAGCTGTTTTTT
>TRBV14|-|many|TRBJ1-1
CASSLFWDTEAFF
TGTGCCAGCAGCCTTTTTTGGGACACTGAAGCTTTCTTT
>TRBV28|TRBD2|many|TRBJ2-7
CASGSGSLYEQYF
TGTGCCAGCGGAAGCGGGAGTCTCTACGAGCAGTACTTC
>TRBV28|-|many|TRBJ1-2
CASSLLNYGYTF
TGTGCCAGCAGTTTACTGAACTATGGCTACACCTTC
>TRBV7-3|-|few|TRBJ1-1
CASGAGQNTEAFF
TGTGCCAGCGGAGCGGGACAAAACACTGAAGCTTTCTTT
>TRBV20-1|TRBD1|-|TRBJ2-3
CSARDRGDTQYF
TGCAGTGCTCGGGACAGGGGAGATACGCAGTATTTT
>TRBV20-1|-|many|TRBJ2-3
CSATGSPSTDTQYF
TGCAGTGCTACCGGAAGTCCTAGCACAGATACGCAGTATTTT
>TRBV28|-|many|TRBJ1-1
CASSLELTEAFF
TGTGCCAGCAGTTTAGAGCTAACTGAAGCTTTCTTT
>TRBV5-4|-|few|TRBJ2-5
CASSLDNQETQYF
TGTGCCAGCAGCTTGGATAATCAAGAGACCCAGTACTTC
>TRBV7-2|TRBD2|few|TRBJ2-1
CASSLRSRLALFYEQFF
TGTGCCAGCAGCTTAAGATCGCGACTAGCGTTGTTCTATGAGCAGTTCTTC
>TRBV19|-|-|TRBJ2-2
CASQITTASNTRELFF
TGTGCCAGCCAAATCACGACAGCCTCGAACACCAGGGAGCTGTTTTTT
>TRBV5-6|-|few|TRBJ2-7
CASSFGGHYEQYF
TGTGCCAGCAGCTTCGGGGGCCACTACGAGCAGTACTTC
>TRBV3-1|-|many|TRBJ2-5
CASSQRGRGEETQYF
TGTGCCAGCAGCCAGAGAGGAAGGGGAGAAGAGACCCAGTACTTC
>TRBV5-6|TRBD2|many|TRBJ2-1
CASSLGLAGGGEQFF
TGTGCCAGCAGCTTGGGACTAGCGGGAGGAGGTGAGCAGTTCTTC
>TRBV7-2|-|-|TRBJ2-2
CASSLLNRAGELFF
TGTGCCAGCAGCTTATTGAATAGGGCCGGGGAGCTGTTTTTT
>TRBV27|TRBD1|many|TRBJ1-2
CASSLSLTGDYGYTF
TGTGCCAGCAGTTTATCCCTGACAGGGGACTATGGCTACACCTTC
>TRBV30|-|-|TRBJ2-6
CAWSVRLSGANVLTF
TGTGCCTGGAGTGTACGTCTCTCTGGGGCCAACGTCCTGACTTTC
>TRBV7-9|-|few|TRBJ1-6
CASSPDNSPLHF
TGTGCCAGCAGCCCCGATAATTCACCCCTCCACTTT
>TRBV9|TRBD2|few|TRBJ2-3
CASSPMAPSGSTDTQYF
TGTGCCAGCAGCCCTATGGCGCCTAGCGGTAGCACAGATACGCAGTATTTT
>TRBV12-3/TRBV12-4|-|many|TRBJ2-7
CASSLARRNYEQYF
TGTGCCAGCAGTTTAGCGAGACGGAACTACGAGCAGTACTTC
>TRBV15|TRBD2|many|TRBJ2-7
CATSTRTSGRDEQYF
TGTGCCACCAGCACTCGGACTAGCGGGAGAGACGAGCAGTACTTC
>TRBV9|-|few|TRBJ1-1
CASSPVAGMNTEAFF
TGTGCCAGCAGCCCAGTGGCGGGAATGAACACTGAAGCTTTCTTT
>TRBV24-1|TRBD2|many|TRBJ2-3
CATSDRVAGTLDTQYF
TGTGCCACCAGTGATAGGGTAGCGGGGACCTTAGATACGCAGTATTTT
>TRBV4-1|-|few|TRBJ2-7
CASSQVRGREQYF
TGCGCCAGCAGCCAAGTGCGAGGTCGCGAGCAGTACTTC
>TRBV6-1|TRBD2|many|TRBJ2-7
CARILAVFPYEQYF
TGTGCCAGGATACTAGCGGTCTTCCCTTACGAGCAGTACTTC
>TRBV27|TRBD2|many|TRBJ2-7
CASSSTRSGLAGRYEQYF
TGTGCCAGCAGCAGCACCAGATCCGGACTAGCGGGAAGGTACGAGCAGTACTTC